This record looks at one TCR beta chain sequence and its context. Authors' processing steps: Amplification with reference gene primers provided the estimates of nucleated cell counts. Only in-frame clones appear in the TCRdb table, and some are missing; sequencing was by immunoSEQ multiplex PCR. V and J calls and clone size are as listed in that table; D and trimming were resolved from the DNA. This sample has fewer than 500,000 clones, with 75% to 90% found just once. Enrolled through a virtual design, the participants were between roughly 18 and 90 years of age and came from approximately 25 US areas. Participants' own reports of clinical history determined their cohort assignment. The data were taken from a study of blood T cell repertoires in COVID-19. In the study overall: Acute and convalescent COVID-19 samples came from the United States, Italy and Spain.

The sequencing sample was made of PBMCs or T cells enriched from blood (not recorded which). The TCR comes from a woman between 18 and 29 years old who had recovered from COVID-19.

Written as DNA, the CDR3 is TGTGCCAGCTCCCTTGGGGGAGGAACTGGAAACACCATATATTTT. Translation gives CASSLGGGTGNTIYF. This chain links TRBV3-1 (or the pseudogene TRBV3-2) with TRBJ1-3; maybe TRBD1 (5 bases). V lost 8 bases to trimming and J lost 2 bases, with 16 bases between them. The germline V gene encodes CDR1 LGHDT and CDR2 YNNKEL (reference sequence). The CDR3 covers 15 residues.